These 18 T cell receptor beta chains were all obtained from the same sample, sequenced in a study of shared clonotypes between healthy human individuals. Libraries were prepared by immunoSEQ multiplex PCR; TCRdb keeps only in-frame clonotypes and omits some of them. The data show 2,500,000 or so clones, around nine tenths seen once. Sequencing used naive CD4+ T cells sorted from blood. Subset described: CD45RA+ positively selected. The source is a man younger than 35 in good health.

The CDR3 spells CASSPGGQDSGEKLFF. CDR3 nucleotides: TGTGCCAGCAGCCCCGGAGGACAAGATTCGGGCGAAAAACTGTTTTTT. V usage is TRBV7-2 and J usage is TRBJ1-4; maybe TRBD1 (5 bases). V dropped 5 bases and J dropped 8 bases, with 21 bases sitting between them. CDR1 SGHTA and CDR2 FQGNSA come from the germline V gene. The CDR3 consists of 16 residues.

V is TRBV28 and J is TRBJ1-2; perhaps TRBD1 as D (6 bases). Per the germline V gene, CDR1 is MDHEN and CDR2 is SYDVKM. The CDR3 is 15 amino acids. Trimming stripped 5 bases from V and 4 bases from J, with 17 bases between. In DNA, the CDR3 is TGTGCCAGCAGTCCGGGTCCGGACAGACCCTATGGCTACACCTTC. This sequence encodes CASSPGPDRPYGYTF.

The J gene is TRBJ2-2, the V gene TRBV10-1; no firm D call. V dropped 6 bases and J dropped 6 bases, with 14 bases sitting between them. This CDR3 has 14 amino acids. Looked up from germline, CDR1 is WNHNN and CDR2 is SYGVQD (reference sequence). The DNA for the CDR3 is TGCGCCAGCAGGGCCCATCTAAGCGCCGGGGAGCTGTTTTTT. Protein product: CASRAHLSAGELFF.

The CDR3 sequence is CASSTSPVPGGYTF. In DNA, the CDR3 is TGTGCCAGTAGTACGTCTCCGGTCCCAGGCGGCTACACCTTC. V gene TRBV19 combines with J gene TRBJ1-2; D remains ambiguous. CDR1 and CDR2 (germline): LNHDA, SQIVND (reference sequence). The CDR3 runs 14 residues. V was shortened by 4 bases and J by 8 bases, with 17 bases between the two germline ends.

Worth noting for this clone: Other nucleotide sequences in the sample specify the same CDR3. The chain couples TRBV11-2 to TRBJ2-2, with D hard to call. Per germline, CDR1 SGHAT and CDR2 FQNNGV. The CDR3 is 14 amino acids. Trimming cost V 2 bases and J 2 bases, with 6 bases left between them. This CDR3 is CASSLRANTGELFF. The CDR3 DNA is TGTGCCAGCAGCTTAAGGGCAAACACCGGGGAGCTGTTTTTT.

For this clone: The same CDR3 arises from other DNA sequences in this sample as well. The chain links TRBV6-5 to TRBJ2-2; tentatively, D is TRBD1 or TRBD2 (5 bases each). The CDR3 runs 12 residues. Trimming took off 2 bases at V and 7 bases at J, with 5 bases between the two ends. Germline-derived CDR1 and CDR2 are MNHEY and SVGAGI. The CDR3 DNA sequence: TGTGCCAGCAGTTACGGGGGCGGGGAGCTGTTTTTT. The encoded protein is CASSYGGGELFF.

The chain employs TRBV10-3 and TRBJ1-1, with 10 bases that match TRBD1. J lost 6 bases, V lost 10 bases, and 8 bases had no gene match. Germline-derived CDR1 and CDR2 are ENHRY and SYGVKD. There are 13 residues in the CDR3. The CDR3 sequence: CATTGTGDSEAFF. The CDR3 coding sequence is TGTGCCACCACCGGGACAGGGGACTCTGAAGCTTTCTTT.

V and J are TRBV6-5 and TRBJ2-7, with TRBD1 matching 7 bases. The CDR3 runs 16 residues. Trimming took 0 bases from V and 4 from J; bases not matched to a gene: 9. Germline CDR1 is MNHEY and CDR2 is SVGAGI. Here the CDR3 DNA reads TGTGCCAGCAGTTACTCGATCCCTGACAGGGTTTACGAGCAGTACTTC. Its protein is CASSYSIPDRVYEQYF.

V gene TRBV18 combines with J gene TRBJ1-1; tentatively, D is TRBD1 (5 bases). V lost 0 bases, J lost 1 base, and 9 bases lay in between. The CDR3 consists of 15 residues. Germline values: CDR1 KGHSH, CDR2 LQKENI. The CDR3 coding sequence is TGTGCCAGCTCACCACCGAAGACAGAGAACACTGAAGCTTTCTTT. Residues: CASSPPKTENTEAFF.

This chain connects TRBV6-1 to TRBJ1-5; no reliable D call. Germline V CDR1 and CDR2: MNHNS, SASEGT. Trimming removed 2 bases at V and 4 bases at J, with 6 bases between. The CDR3 is made up of 13 amino acids. The CDR3 loop is CASSEIKNQPQHF. Here the CDR3 DNA reads TGTGCCAGCAGTGAAATTAAAAATCAGCCCCAGCATTTT.

The chain uses TRBV28 and TRBJ1-1; D uncertain. V shed 2 bases and J shed 8 bases, with 9 bases lying between them. Per the germline V gene, CDR1 is MDHEN and CDR2 is SYDVKM. CDR3 length: 12 residues. This CDR3 is CASSLPGSEAFF. Here the CDR3 DNA reads TGTGCCAGCAGTTTACCGGGGTCAGAAGCTTTCTTT. Looking up the rest from reference TRBV28 and TRBJ1-1 gives the full variable domain: DVKVTQSSRYLVKRTGEKVFLECVQDMDHENMFWYRQDPGLGLRLIYFSYDVKMKEKGDIPEGYSVSREKKERFSLILESASTNQTSMYLCASSLPGSEAFFGQGTRLTVV.

The table lists this clone with a count of one. V usage is TRBV6-6 and J usage is TRBJ2-2; D might be TRBD2 (7 bases). The V end was cut by 7 bases, the J end by 6 bases, with 18 bases between. This CDR3 is 15 amino acids long. Germline CDR1 MNHNY, CDR2 SVGAGI (reference sequence). The CDR3 spells CASTWGGPRAGELFF. The CDR3, as DNA: TGTGCCAGCACCTGGGGGGGCCCGCGGGCCGGGGAGCTGTTTTTT.

V and J are TRBV18 and TRBJ1-1; D remains unclear. The CDR3 runs to 13 residues. Per the germline V gene, CDR1 is KGHSH and CDR2 is LQKENI. V was cut by 2 bases and J by 11 bases, with 15 bases left in between. In DNA, the CDR3 is TGTGCCAGCTCACCAGAGGCCGCCCGAGGGGCTTTCTTT. Translation gives CASSPEAARGAFF.

The rearrangement uses TRBV7-9 and TRBJ2-5, with D unresolved. The DNA end lines up better with TRBJ2-7; the J call may be wrong. The CDR3 length is 14 residues. CDR1 is SEHNR and CDR2 is FQNEAQ in the germline V gene (reference sequence). The CDR3 DNA reads as TGTGCCAGCACCCCTCGTGAGACCTCCTACGAGCAGTACTTC. It codes for CASTPRETSYEQYF.

V and J are TRBV21-1 and TRBJ2-1; the table assigns TRBD2, which was not confirmed against the DNA. TRBV21-1 is deemed a pseudogene. The CDR3 runs 19 residues. This CDR3 reads CASRRDRGGQREAYNEQFF. CDR3 in DNA: TGTGCCAGCAGACGTGACAGGGGGGGCCAGCGGGAGGCCTACAATGAGCAGTTCTTC.

V gene TRBV11-2 combines with J gene TRBJ1-1, with D hard to call. The CDR3 has 15 residues. Germline V gives CDR1 SGHAT, CDR2 FQNNGV. The V end was cut by 0 bases, the J end by 6 bases, with 14 bases between. CDR3 in amino acids: CASSLDRRVPAEAFF. In DNA, the CDR3 is TGTGCCAGCAGCTTAGATCGTAGGGTCCCCGCTGAAGCTTTCTTT. Drawing the rest from reference TRBV11-2 and TRBJ1-1, the complete variable domain is EAGVAQSPRYKIIEKRQSVAFWCNPISGHATLYWYQQILGQGPKLLIQFQNNGVVDDSQLPKDRFSAERLKGVDSTLKIQPAKLEDSAVYLCASSLDRRVPAEAFFGQGTRLTVV.

The table lists this clone with a count of one. The rearrangement joins TRBV7-6 to TRBJ1-2, with D possibly matching TRBD1 (5 bases). Trimming left V 1 base short and J 6 bases short, with 12 bases between. CDR1 and CDR2 from the germline V gene are SGHVS and FNYEAQ. This CDR3 is 14 amino acids long. The CDR3 sequence is CASSLVSEGHGYTF. The CDR3 DNA reads as TGTGCCAGCAGCTTAGTTTCGGAGGGGCATGGCTACACCTTC.

The V gene is TRBV25-1, the J gene TRBJ2-7, with 10 bases aligning to TRBD2. Germline V gene sequence: CDR1 MGHDK, CDR2 SYGVNS. V was clipped by 2 bases and J by 3 bases; unmatched bases: 4. The CDR3 is made up of 15 amino acids. As DNA, the CDR3 is TGTGCCAGCAGTGAAGCTAGCGGGAGTGTCTACGAGCAGTACTTC. This gives the protein CASSEASGSVYEQYF.